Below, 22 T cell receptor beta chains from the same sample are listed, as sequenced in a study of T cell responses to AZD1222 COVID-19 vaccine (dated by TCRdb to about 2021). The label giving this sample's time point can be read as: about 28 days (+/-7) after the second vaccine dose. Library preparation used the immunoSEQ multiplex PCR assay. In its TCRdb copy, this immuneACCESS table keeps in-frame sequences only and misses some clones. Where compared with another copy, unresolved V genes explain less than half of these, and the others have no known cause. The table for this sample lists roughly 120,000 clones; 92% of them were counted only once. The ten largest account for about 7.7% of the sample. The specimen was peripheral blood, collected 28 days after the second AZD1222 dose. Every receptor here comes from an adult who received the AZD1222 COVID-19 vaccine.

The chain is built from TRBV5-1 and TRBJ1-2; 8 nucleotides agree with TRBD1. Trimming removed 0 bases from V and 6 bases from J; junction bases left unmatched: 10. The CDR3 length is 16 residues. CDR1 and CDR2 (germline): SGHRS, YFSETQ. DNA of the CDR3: TGCGCCAGCAGCTTGGGGCGGACCGGGACAGGCGATGGCTACACCTTC. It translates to CASSLGRTGTGDGYTF.

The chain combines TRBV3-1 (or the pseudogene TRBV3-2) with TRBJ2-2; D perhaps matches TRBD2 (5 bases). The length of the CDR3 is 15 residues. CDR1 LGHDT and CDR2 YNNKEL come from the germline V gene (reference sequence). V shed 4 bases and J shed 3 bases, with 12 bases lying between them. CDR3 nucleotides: TGTGCCAGCAGCCCAACCGGACTGGACACCGGGGAGCTGTTTTTT. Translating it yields CASSPTGLDTGELFF.

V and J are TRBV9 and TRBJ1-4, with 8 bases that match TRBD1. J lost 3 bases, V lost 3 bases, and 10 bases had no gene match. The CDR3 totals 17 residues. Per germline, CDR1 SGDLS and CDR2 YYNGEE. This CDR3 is CASSAWTGRSANEKLFF. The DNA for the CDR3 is TGTGCCAGCAGCGCCTGGACAGGGAGGTCTGCTAATGAAAAACTGTTTTTT. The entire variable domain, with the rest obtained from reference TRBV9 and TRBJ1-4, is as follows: DSGVTQTPKHLITATGQRVTLRCSPRSGDLSVYWYQQSLDQGLQFLIQYYNGEERAKGNILERFSAQQFPDLHSELNLSSLELGDSALYFCASSAWTGRSANEKLFFGSGTQLSVL.

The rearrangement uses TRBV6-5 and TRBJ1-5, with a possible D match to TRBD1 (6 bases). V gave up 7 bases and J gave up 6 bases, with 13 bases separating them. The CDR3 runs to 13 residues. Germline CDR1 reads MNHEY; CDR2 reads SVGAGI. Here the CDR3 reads CASKGGGLQPQHF. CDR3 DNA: TGTGCCAGCAAGGGGGGGGGACTTCAGCCCCAGCATTTT.

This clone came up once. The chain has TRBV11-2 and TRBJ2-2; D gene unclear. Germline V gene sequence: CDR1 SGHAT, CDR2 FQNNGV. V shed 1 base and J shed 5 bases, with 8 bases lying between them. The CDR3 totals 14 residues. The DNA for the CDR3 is TGTGCCAGCAGCTTAGTTTATCTGACCGGGGAGCTGTTTTTT. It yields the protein CASSLVYLTGELFF.

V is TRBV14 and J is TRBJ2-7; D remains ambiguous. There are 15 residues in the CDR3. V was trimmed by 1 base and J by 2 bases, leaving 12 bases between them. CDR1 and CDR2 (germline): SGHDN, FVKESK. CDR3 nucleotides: TGTGCCAGCAGCCAAGGAGGCGCCGCTACCTACGAGCAGTACTTC. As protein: CASSQGGAATYEQYF.

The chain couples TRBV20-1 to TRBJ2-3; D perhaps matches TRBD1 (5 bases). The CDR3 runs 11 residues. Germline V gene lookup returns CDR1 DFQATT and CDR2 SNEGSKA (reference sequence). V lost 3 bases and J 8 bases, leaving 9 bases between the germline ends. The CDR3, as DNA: TGCAGTGCTAGTAATGGGGCTACGCAGTATTTT. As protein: CSASNGATQYF.

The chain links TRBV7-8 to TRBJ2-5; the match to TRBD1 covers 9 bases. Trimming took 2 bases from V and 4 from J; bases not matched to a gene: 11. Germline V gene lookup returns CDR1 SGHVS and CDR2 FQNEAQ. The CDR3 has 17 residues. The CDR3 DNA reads TGTGCCAGCAGCTTATTAATGGGGACAGGGAAAAGAGAGACCCAGTACTTC. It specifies CASSLLMGTGKRETQYF.

The CDR3 DNA reads TGCGCCAGCAGCTTGGGAGGGTTGCGGGGGACAGGGAATCACGAGCAGTACTTC. It translates to CASSLGGLRGTGNHEQYF. J is TRBJ2-7 and V is TRBV5-1; 9 positions match TRBD1. With V trimmed by 0 bases and J by 5 bases, 15 bases remained unmatched. CDR1 is SGHRS, CDR2 YFSETQ, per germline. There are 18 residues in the CDR3.

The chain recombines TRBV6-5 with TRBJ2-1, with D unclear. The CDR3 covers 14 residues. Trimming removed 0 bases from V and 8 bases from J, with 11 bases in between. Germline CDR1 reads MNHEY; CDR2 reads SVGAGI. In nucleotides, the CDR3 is TGTGCCAGCAGTTACTCGCGGTCGGGTTATGAGCAGTTCTTC. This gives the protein CASSYSRSGYEQFF.

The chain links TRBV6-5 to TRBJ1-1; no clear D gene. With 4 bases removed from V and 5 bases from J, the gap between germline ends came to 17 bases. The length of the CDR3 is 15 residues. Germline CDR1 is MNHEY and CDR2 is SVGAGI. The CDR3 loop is CASSWTKRVRTEAFF. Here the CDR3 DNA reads TGTGCCAGCAGTTGGACTAAGAGGGTGAGGACTGAAGCTTTCTTT.

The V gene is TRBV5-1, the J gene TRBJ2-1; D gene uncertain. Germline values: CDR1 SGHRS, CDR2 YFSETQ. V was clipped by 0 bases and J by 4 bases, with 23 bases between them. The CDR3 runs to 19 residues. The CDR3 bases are TGCGCCAGCAGCTTGGCACTTCCCAACACCCGGTCGGAGTACAATGAGCAGTTCTTC. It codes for CASSLALPNTRSEYNEQFF.

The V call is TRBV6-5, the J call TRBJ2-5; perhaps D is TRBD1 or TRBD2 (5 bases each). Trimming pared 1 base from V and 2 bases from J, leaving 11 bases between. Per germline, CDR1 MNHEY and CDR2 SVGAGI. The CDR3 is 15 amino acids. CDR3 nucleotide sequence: TGTGCCAGCAGTTACTATCTGGGGGAGCAAGAGACCCAGTACTTC. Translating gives CASSYYLGEQETQYF.

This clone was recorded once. The CDR3 is CSVESGSLDEQYF. CDR3 nucleotides: TGCAGCGTTGAGAGTGGTTCCTTGGACGAGCAGTACTTC. The chain carries TRBV29-1 and TRBJ2-7; the D is unclear. V dropped 3 bases and J dropped 5 bases, with 14 bases sitting between them. Germline-derived CDR1 and CDR2 are SQVTM and ANQGSEA. This CDR3 contains 13 residues.

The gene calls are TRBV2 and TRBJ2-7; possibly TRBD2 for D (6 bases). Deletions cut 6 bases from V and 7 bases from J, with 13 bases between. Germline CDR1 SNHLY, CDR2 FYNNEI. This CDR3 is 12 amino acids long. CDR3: CASRGDGGEQYF. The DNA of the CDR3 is TGTGCCAGCAGGGGCGACGGAGGGGAGCAGTACTTC.

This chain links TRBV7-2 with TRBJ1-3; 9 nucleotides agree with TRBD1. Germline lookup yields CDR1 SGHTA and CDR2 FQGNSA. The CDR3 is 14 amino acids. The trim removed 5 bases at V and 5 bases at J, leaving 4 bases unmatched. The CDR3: CASSPGQGRNTIYF. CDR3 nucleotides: TGTGCCAGCAGCCCTGGACAGGGGAGAAACACCATATATTTT.

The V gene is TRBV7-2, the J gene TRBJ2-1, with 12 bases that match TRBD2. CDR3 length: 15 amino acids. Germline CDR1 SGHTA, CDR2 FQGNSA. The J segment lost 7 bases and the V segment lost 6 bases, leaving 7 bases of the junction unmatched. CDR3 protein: CASSSTSGRWNEQFF. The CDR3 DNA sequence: TGTGCCAGCAGTTCCACTAGCGGGAGGTGGAATGAGCAGTTCTTC.

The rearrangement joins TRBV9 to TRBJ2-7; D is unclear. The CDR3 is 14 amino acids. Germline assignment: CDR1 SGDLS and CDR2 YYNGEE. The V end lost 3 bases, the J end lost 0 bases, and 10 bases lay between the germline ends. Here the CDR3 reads CASSAKLSSYEQYF. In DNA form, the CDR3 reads TGTGCCAGCAGCGCAAAGCTGAGCTCCTACGAGCAGTACTTC.

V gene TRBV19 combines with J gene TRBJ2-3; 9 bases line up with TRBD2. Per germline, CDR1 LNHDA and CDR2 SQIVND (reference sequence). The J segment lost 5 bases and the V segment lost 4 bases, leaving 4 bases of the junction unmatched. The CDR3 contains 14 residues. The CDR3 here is CASSSGRAVDTQYF. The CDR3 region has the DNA TGTGCCAGTAGTAGCGGGAGGGCCGTAGATACGCAGTATTTT.

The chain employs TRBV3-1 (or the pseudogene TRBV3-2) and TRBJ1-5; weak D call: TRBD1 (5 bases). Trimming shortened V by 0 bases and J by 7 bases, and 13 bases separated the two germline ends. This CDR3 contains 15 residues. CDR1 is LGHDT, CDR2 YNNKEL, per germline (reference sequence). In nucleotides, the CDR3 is TGTGCCAGCAGCCAAGATTGGGGGGACGGACAGCCCCAGCATTTT. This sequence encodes CASSQDWGDGQPQHF.

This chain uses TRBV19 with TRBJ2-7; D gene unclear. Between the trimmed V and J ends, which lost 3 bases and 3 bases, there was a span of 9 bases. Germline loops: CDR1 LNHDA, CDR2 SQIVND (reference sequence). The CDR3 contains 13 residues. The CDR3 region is CASSMGKYYEQYF. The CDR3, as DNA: TGTGCCAGTAGTATGGGGAAATACTACGAGCAGTACTTC.

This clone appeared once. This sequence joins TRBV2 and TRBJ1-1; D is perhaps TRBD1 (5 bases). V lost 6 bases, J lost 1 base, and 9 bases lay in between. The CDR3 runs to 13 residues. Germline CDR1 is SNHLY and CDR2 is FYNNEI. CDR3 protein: CASRIGQNTEAFF. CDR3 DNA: TGTGCCAGCAGAATAGGACAGAACACTGAAGCTTTCTTT.